The source of this T cell receptor beta chain is a study of beta chain features in type 1 diabetes. Unmatched junction bases numbered 10, after V lost 8 bases and J lost 3 bases. This CDR3 has 15 residues. Germline-derived CDR1 and CDR2 are SGHTA and FQGNSA. Findings and caveats of the study: Fewer insertions but more deletions were seen at VDJ junctions in type 1 diabetes patients. Using cDNA template may skew counts toward highly expressing activated cells.

Cell sorting via CD45RO/CCR7/CD25/CD127/CD95/CD27 was performed to obtain CD4+ naive, central memory, regulatory and stem cell-like memory cells. This clone was found a few times. Its target is not known. cDNA synthesis used the whole RNA isolate, giving expressed TCRB sequences. Produced via immunoSEQ multiplex PCR; TCRdb's table is partial and in-frame only. Of 430,000 or so clones detected, about an eighth appear once; the ten largest clones hold 0.046%. Sequenced: naive CD4+ T cells from blood. This chain uses TRBV7-2 with TRBJ2-3; 8 bases fit TRBD1. The sequence came from a woman younger than 30 in good health. The CDR3 protein is CASSSPGGGTDTQYF. The CDR3 nucleotides are TGTGCCAGCTCCTCCCCAGGGGGCGGGACAGATACGCAGTATTTT.